This T cell receptor beta chain stems from a study of blood T cell repertoires in COVID-19. Study context: The United States, Italy and Spain were the sources of the acute and convalescent COVID-19 samples.

This clone was recorded once. Per the original methods: Estimates of nucleated cell counts were drawn from the amplification of reference gene primers. Method: immunoSEQ multiplex PCR; TCRdb's copy keeps in-frame clones and lacks some. V, J and clone size were drawn from that table, and D and trimming were deduced from the DNA. The repertoire holds about 220,000 clones, around 80% seen once, with 20% in the top ten. V was pared by 3 bases and J by 2 bases, with 7 bases between. From germline, CDR1 is KGHSH and CDR2 LQKENI. The CDR3 has 13 amino acids. The sequence was obtained from a man aged 25-40 years with active or convalescent COVID-19. The chain carries TRBV18 and TRBJ2-5; D not resolved. Sequenced: peripheral blood. The CDR3 coding sequence is TGTGCCAGCTCACCCGCTACTCAAGAGACCCAGTACTTC. This sequence encodes CASSPATQETQYF.